This passage covers 12 T cell receptor beta chains from one sample sequenced in a study of cytotoxic CD8 clonotypes in ibrutinib-treated CLL. Produced via immunoSEQ multiplex PCR; TCRdb's table is partial and in-frame only. The table records around 310,000 clones, 80% of them present only once. The material sequenced was PBMCs, taken before ibrutinib treatment. These receptors came from a human donor with chronic lymphocytic leukemia.

The genes are TRBV7-6 and TRBJ1-1; unclear D gene. Between the trimmed V and J ends, which lost 0 bases and 8 bases, there was a span of 7 bases. This CDR3 has 12 residues. Germline V lookup: CDR1 SGHVS, CDR2 FNYEAQ. The CDR3 bases are TGTGCCAGCAGCTTAGCAGGTGGGGAAGCTTTCTTT. Protein: CASSLAGGEAFF.

The genes are TRBV15 and TRBJ2-1, with D unclear. The CDR3 is 12 amino acids. V lost 5 bases and J 6 bases, leaving 8 bases between the germline ends. Germline CDR1 LNHNV, CDR2 YYDKDF (reference sequence). In DNA, the CDR3 is TGTGCCACCAGCCCGCACAGCAATGAGCAGTTCTTC. Residues: CATSPHSNEQFF.

The J gene is TRBJ2-7, the V gene TRBV27; D unresolved. Trimming removed 2 bases at V and 5 bases at J, with 10 bases between. This CDR3 has 13 amino acids. Germline V gives CDR1 MNHEY, CDR2 SMNVEV (reference sequence). The CDR3, as DNA: TGTGCCAGCAGTTTACTAGATTTTAACGAGCAGTACTTC. Its translation: CASSLLDFNEQYF.

The CDR3 DNA reads as TGTGCCAGCAGTTACTCCCGGGACGGCTCCTACGAGCAGTACTTC. It is translated as CASSYSRDGSYEQYF. The rearrangement joins TRBV6-5 to TRBJ2-7; D may correspond to TRBD1 or TRBD2 (5 bases each). Germline V CDR1 and CDR2: MNHEY, SVGAGI. V was cut by 0 bases and J by 0 bases, with 9 bases left in between. The CDR3 totals 15 residues.

V gene TRBV19 combines with J gene TRBJ2-7; D is possibly TRBD2 (5 bases). CDR1 is LNHDA and CDR2 is SQIVND in the germline V gene (reference sequence). This CDR3 spans 10 amino acids. V lost 11 bases, J lost 4 bases, and 9 bases lay in between. This CDR3 is CAVGDYEQYF. The CDR3 DNA reads as TGTGCCGTCGGGGATTACGAGCAGTACTTC.

This clone was seen only once. The CDR3 here is CASSEALAGATYEQYF. The CDR3 DNA reads TGTGCCAGCAGTGAAGCATTAGCGGGCGCGACCTACGAGCAGTACTTC. The genes are TRBV6-1 and TRBJ2-7, with 7 bases matching TRBD2. This CDR3 spans 16 amino acids. V shed 0 bases and J 2 bases; nucleotides not matched to a gene: 7. The V gene's germline CDR1 is MNHNS and CDR2 SASEGT.

This chain connects TRBV5-1 to TRBJ1-1, with a weak D call TRBD1 (5 bases). CDR1 is SGHRS and CDR2 is YFSETQ in the germline V gene. V was clipped by 4 bases and J by 10 bases, with 26 bases between them. The CDR3 consists of 16 residues. CDR3 coding DNA: TGCGCCAGCAGCACCGAACTAGGACAAATTATCGGTACAGCTTTCTTT. Amino acids: CASSTELGQIIGTAFF.

The chain is built from TRBV4-1 and TRBJ1-1; D gene ambiguous. The CDR3 consists of 15 residues. Trimming stripped 1 base from V and 1 base from J, with 10 bases between. The germline V gene encodes CDR1 MGHRA and CDR2 YSYEKL. The DNA of the CDR3 is TGCGCCAGCAGCCAAGTAGGCGATTCGAACACTGAAGCTTTCTTT. It encodes CASSQVGDSNTEAFF.

The chain carries TRBV5-6 and TRBJ1-1; 7 bases agree with TRBD1. This CDR3 is built from 14 residues. CDR1 and CDR2 (germline): SGHDT, YYEEEE. The CDR3 region has the DNA TGTGCTTCGGGACAGCACAGTGGTTTAGGTGAAGCTTTCTTT. Translation gives CASGQHSGLGEAFF.

This clone was counted a few times. The genes are TRBV5-1 and TRBJ2-3, with 7 bases fitting TRBD1. V shed 2 bases, J shed 0 bases, and the junction held 3 bases outside the gene matches. CDR1 SGHRS and CDR2 YFSETQ come from the germline V gene. The CDR3 consists of 15 residues. For the CDR3, the DNA is TGCGCCAGCAGCTTTACAGGGGATAGCACAGATACGCAGTATTTT. As protein: CASSFTGDSTDTQYF.

The chain employs TRBV15 and TRBJ2-3, with D uncertain. Trimming cost V 2 bases and J 0 bases, with 6 bases left between them. The CDR3 spans 14 residues. CDR1 and CDR2 (germline): LNHNV, YYDKDF (reference sequence). The CDR3: CATSRLDSTDTQYF. CDR3 nucleotide sequence: TGTGCCACCAGCAGACTGGACAGCACAGATACGCAGTATTTT.

The chain has TRBV19 and TRBJ2-1; 15 bases are a match to TRBD2. The V gene's germline CDR1 is LNHDA and CDR2 SQIVND (reference sequence). The CDR3 covers 17 residues. V shed 5 bases, J shed 8 bases, and the junction held 10 bases outside the gene matches. The CDR3 sequence is CASSRGWGLAGGHEQFF. CDR3 DNA sequence: TGTGCCAGTAGTCGGGGGTGGGGACTAGCGGGAGGACATGAGCAGTTCTTC.